Listed below are T cell receptor beta chains from one sample, sequenced in a study of T cells in Graves' hyperthyroidism and ophthalmopathy. From the multiplex PCR reads, TCRdb called clonotypes with MiXCR, one entry per CDR3 protein. This sample yields under 650,000 distinct CDR3 sequences, of which around 16% are seen a single time; 3% to 4% belongs to the top ten. Sequenced material: blood. Receptors were obtained from a woman aged 25 to 39 with Graves' hyperthyroidism. Both conserved end residues are part of each CDR3. The order of the fields is clone size, V gene, CDR3 protein. Clone size is not always given. Where it is, it says once, few, many or a class for expanded clones.

clone_size: -
v_call: TRBV6-5
cdr3_aa: CASSYSGSYNSPLHF

clone_size: -
v_call: TRBV6-1
cdr3_aa: CAVRQGEMNTEAFF

clone_size: many
v_call: TRBV7-2
cdr3_aa: CASSSGLAGAQETQYF

clone_size: many
v_call: TRBV30
cdr3_aa: CAWSGSGMRETSTDTQYF

clone_size: many
v_call: TRBV7-2
cdr3_aa: CASSLVTAYQETQYF

clone_size: -
v_call: TRBV20-1
cdr3_aa: CSAREDSSGSLTDTQYF

clone_size: few
v_call: TRBV5-1
cdr3_aa: CASSLGTSGSLDTQYF

clone_size: -
v_call: TRBV27
cdr3_aa: CASSWRGGYQPQHF

clone_size: once
v_call: TRBV5-8
cdr3_aa: CASSQEDSTDTQYF

clone_size: many
v_call: TRBV3-1
cdr3_aa: CASSQGGGRRQFF